One sample yielded the 16 T cell receptor beta chains listed below, sequenced in a study of type 1 regulatory T cells. Their recognized antigens are unknown. TCRdb independently ran MiXCR on the reads; one entry per CDR3 protein. The data contain 25,000 or so distinct CDR3 sequences, around half of them seen just once; the ten biggest clones take up 4.8%. The specimen was cultured T cells, either the whole culture or a sorted T cell fraction (not recorded which). The receptors shown here come from a human donor in good health.

The chain uses TRBV30 and TRBJ2-2, with 10 bases fitting TRBD2. This CDR3 region has 15 residues. Per germline, CDR1 GTSNPN and CDR2 SVGIG (reference sequence). V shed 4 bases and J 5 bases; nucleotides not matched to a gene: 7. The CDR3: CAWKAGGPWTGELFF. Written as DNA, the CDR3 is TGTGCCTGGAAAGCGGGGGGGCCTTGGACCGGGGAGCTGTTTTTT.

The chain has TRBV7-2 and TRBJ2-2; 9 bases match TRBD2. This CDR3 comprises 15 residues. Germline CDR1 and CDR2: SGHTA and FQGNSA. The J segment lost 6 bases and the V segment lost 1 base, leaving 3 bases of the junction unmatched. CDR3 sequence reads: CASSLVASGAGELFF. In DNA, the CDR3 is TGTGCCAGCAGCTTAGTTGCTAGCGGGGCCGGGGAGCTGTTTTTT.

The chain couples TRBV27 to TRBJ1-2; D not resolved. The CDR3 extends over 13 amino acids. CDR1 and CDR2 from the germline V gene are MNHEY and SMNVEV (reference sequence). V was cut by 5 bases and J by 4 bases, with 11 bases left in between. CDR3 protein: CASSPLAGYGYTF. The CDR3 coding sequence is TGTGCCAGCAGTCCACTGGCGGGCTATGGCTACACCTTC.

This chain connects TRBV4-1 to TRBJ1-3; D gene unclear. V gave up 1 base and J gave up 0 bases, with 16 bases separating them. Germline-derived CDR1 and CDR2 are MGHRA and YSYEKL. CDR3 length: 18 amino acids. CDR3 nucleotides: TGCGCCAGCAGCCAAGGGGTTCTACGTCGGTCCTCTGGAAACACCATATATTTT. Translation gives CASSQGVLRRSSGNTIYF.

In its sample, this clonotype was seen a few times. This chain links TRBV2 with TRBJ1-1; 8 bases are a match to TRBD1. Germline CDR1 SNHLY, CDR2 FYNNEI. J gave up 5 bases and V 4 bases, and 3 bases lay outside the gene matches. The CDR3 is 13 amino acids. This chain's CDR3 is CASSGQGATEAFF. The CDR3 DNA reads as TGTGCCAGCAGTGGGCAGGGGGCGACTGAAGCTTTCTTT.

The rearrangement joins TRBV7-2 to TRBJ1-4; TRBD1 matches at 7 bases. The J segment lost 1 base and the V segment lost 5 bases, leaving 4 bases of the junction unmatched. Germline-derived CDR1 and CDR2 are SGHTA and FQGNSA. This CDR3 is 15 amino acids long. As DNA, the CDR3 is TGTGCCAGCAGCCCAGGGGGGGGAACTAATGAAAAACTGTTTTTT. Translating gives CASSPGGGTNEKLFF.

This chain joins TRBV24-1 and TRBJ2-1; TRBD2 is a possible D gene (5 bases). This CDR3 is built from 14 residues. Trimming pared 6 bases from V and 4 bases from J, leaving 12 bases between. Germline V gene lookup returns CDR1 KGHDR and CDR2 SFDVKD. In nucleotides, the CDR3 is TGTGCCACCAGTACACGGACTTCTTACAATGAGCAGTTCTTC. Amino acids: CATSTRTSYNEQFF.

This clonotype was seen only a few times. The chain is built from TRBV10-3 and TRBJ1-6, with 9 positions matching TRBD1. Germline CDR1 is ENHRY and CDR2 is SYGVKD. V lost 10 bases, J lost 5 bases, and 6 bases stayed unmatched. The CDR3 runs to 14 residues. The chain's CDR3 is CASTQGANNSPLHF. CDR3 sequence (DNA): TGTGCCAGCACACAGGGGGCAAATAATTCACCCCTCCACTTT.

This clonotype is categorized as medium-sized. This chain connects TRBV5-5 to TRBJ1-2; D is perhaps TRBD1 (5 bases). Trimming took off 6 bases at V and 8 bases at J, with 26 bases between the two ends. The CDR3 extends over 16 amino acids. Germline V gives CDR1 SGHKS, CDR2 YYEKEE (reference sequence). The DNA for the CDR3 is TGTGCCAGCACCTTCGGGACCGGAACATCATCTGGGGGCTACACCTTC. Its translation is CASTFGTGTSSGGYTF.

This clonotype was counted once. Given a much more abundant clone one base away, this may be a read error. The chain is built from TRBV12-3 or TRBV12-4 and TRBJ2-7, with a possible D match to TRBD2 (5 bases). Trimming removed 6 bases from V and 6 bases from J, with 24 bases in between. This CDR3 has 16 amino acids. The CDR3 DNA reads TGTGCCAGCAGCTCTCCGAGACTACAAGCCGTTACCGAGCAGTACTTC. Its protein is CASSSPRLQAVTEQYF.

About this clonotype itself: Possible read error: a much larger clone is one base away. The chain uses TRBV7-9 and TRBJ2-5; D is uncertain. Germline CDR1 and CDR2: SEHNR and FQNEAQ (reference sequence). The CDR3 sequence is 13 residues long. This CDR3 reads CASSQHGVETQYF. In DNA, the CDR3 is TGTGCTAGCAGCCAACATGGGGTTGAGACCCAGTACTTC.

This clonotype was observed a handful of times. This sequence joins TRBV7-9 and TRBJ2-7, with D tentatively TRBD1 (6 bases). CDR1 is SEHNR and CDR2 is FQNEAQ in the germline V gene (reference sequence). V was clipped by 4 bases and J by 4 bases, with 11 bases between them. CDR3 length: 13 amino acids. CDR3 loop: CASSSTGSYEQYF. The CDR3 region has the DNA TGTGCCAGCAGCTCAACAGGGAGTTACGAGCAGTACTTC.

This clonotype was picked up many times. V and J are TRBV7-6 and TRBJ2-7; D ambiguous. The CDR3 has 13 residues. CDR1 is SGHVS, CDR2 FNYEAQ, per germline. V dropped 0 bases and J dropped 6 bases, with 9 bases sitting between them. CDR3 coding DNA: TGTGCCAGCAGCTTAGCTTTGCTAGGCGAGCAGTACTTC. Its translation is CASSLALLGEQYF.

The chain couples TRBV6-6 to TRBJ2-1; tentatively, D is TRBD2 (6 bases). Germline loops: CDR1 MNHNY, CDR2 SVGAGI (reference sequence). This CDR3 region has 15 residues. V was trimmed by 3 bases and J by 6 bases, leaving 15 bases between them. The CDR3 DNA sequence: TGTGCCAGCAGTTATCCGGGAGTGGCGGGCAATGAGCAGTTCTTC. Encoded protein: CASSYPGVAGNEQFF.

The chain joins TRBV5-5 to TRBJ2-7; 10 nucleotides line up with TRBD1. The CDR3 length is 17 residues. J lost 4 bases, V lost 4 bases, and 14 bases had no gene match. Germline assignment: CDR1 SGHKS and CDR2 YYEKEE (reference sequence). The chain's CDR3 is CASSIVPGQGSVYEQYF. The CDR3 DNA is TGTGCCAGCAGCATCGTCCCGGGACAGGGGAGCGTTTACGAGCAGTACTTC.

This clonotype was seen repeatedly, ten times or more. The CDR3 region is CASSGTGSSWGQYF. The CDR3, as DNA: TGTGCCAGCAGTGGGACGGGTTCGTCGTGGGGGCAGTACTTC. The rearrangement joins TRBV2 to TRBJ2-7, with D unclear. The CDR3 covers 14 residues. V was shortened by 4 bases and J by 9 bases, with 19 bases between the two germline ends. Germline V lookup: CDR1 SNHLY, CDR2 FYNNEI.